This T cell receptor (beta chain) came from a study of T cell therapy after organ transplantation. Time point denoted: 4-8 weeks after completion of therapy. Assay used: immunoSEQ multiplex PCR; TCRdb lists only in-frame clones, some missing. Found here are approximately 20,000 clones, around 85% of them singletons; the top ten hold approximately 9.2%. As regards this clone: As yet, its antigen is unknown.

This specimen consisted of CD8+ T cells from blood, obtained after autologous CMV-specific T cell therapy. The TCR sequence derives from a human patient who had received a solid organ transplant and had CMV disease. Some T cells may be the graft donor's.

CDR3 DNA sequence: TGTGCCAGCAGTCCCCCTTCAGGGCTAGAGACCCAGTACTTC. Protein product: CASSPPSGLETQYF. The chain uses TRBV6-5 and TRBJ2-5; weak D call: TRBD1 (5 bases). The CDR3 length is 14 residues. CDR1 is MNHEY, CDR2 SVGAGI, per germline. Trimming removed 5 bases at V and 4 bases at J, with 14 bases between.